Listed here is a single TCR beta chain. Its cognate antigen is unknown. Germline values: CDR1 SGHTA, CDR2 FQGNSA. V lost 5 bases to trimming and J lost 0 bases, with 8 bases between them. This CDR3 has 14 residues. The data are from a study of cytomegalovirus exposure and HLA in healthy donors. Regarding the study as a whole: Later, an analysis found that common viral pathogens appeared to be linked with several of the most significant clusters. 16,951 TCR beta sequences were associated with HLA alleles at 0.05 false discovery rate in a later analysis. Later analysis placed DRB1 highest and HLA-C lowest in TCR association rates, which differed by HLA locus.

The PCR was carried out with 60 Vbeta primers and 13 Jbeta primers. As processed by the authors: Unique TCR beta chains numbered around 80 million in a later analysis, with around 10 million shared. TCRdb's table, derived via immunoSEQ multiplex PCR, lists solely in-frame clones and lacks some. V, J and clone size are those of that table, while D and trimming were read from the DNA. The sample contains about 120,000 clones, nearly 65% of which appear only once. The V and J genes are TRBV7-2 and TRBJ2-1; a weak D match, TRBD2 (5 bases). This receptor was obtained from a man in his forties in good health and CMV-seropositive. The specimen sequenced was PBMCs. CDR3 sequence (DNA): TGTGCCAGCAGCCCGGGGTTCTCCTACAATGAGCAGTTCTTC. Its translation is CASSPGFSYNEQFF.